The T cell receptor (beta chain) described here comes from a study of shared clonotypes between healthy human individuals. General study results and limits: Generally, naive subsets came out with larger estimated richness than memory subsets.

In germline, CDR1 is MDHEN, CDR2 SYDVKM. The CDR3 is 16 amino acids. Losses at the gene ends were 6 bases for V and 5 bases for J; bases not matched to a gene: 9. Naivety among CD8 cells was defined by CD45RO negativity and positive CCR7 selection, thereby excluding terminally differentiated effector memory CD45RA+ cells. Generated by immunoSEQ multiplex PCR, the TCRdb table keeps only in-frame clones and is missing some. Of roughly 2.1 million clones listed, approximately 94% were seen once; the top ten hold under 2%. This clone appeared a few times. What it recognizes is unknown. Sample: naive CD8+ T cells from PBMCs. The TCR sequence derives from a man younger than 35 in good health. Some clones in this sample may be carry-over from other donors' samples. The chain recombines TRBV28 with TRBJ2-1; TRBD2 agrees at 11 bases. CDR3 DNA sequence: TGTGCCAGCAGCCCTATAGCGGGAGGGCCCCACAATGAGCAGTTCTTC. Translation: CASSPIAGGPHNEQFF.